The T cell receptor beta chain under discussion was sequenced for a study of T-cell reconstitution after alpha-beta-depleted transplantation in children (dated by TCRdb to 2016 to 2017). Background on the whole study: T-cell immune reconstitution after TCRalphabeta/CD19-depleted allogeneic hematopoietic cell transplantation in children was quantitatively tracked in the study by means of TCR repertoire profiling.

In the germline V gene, CDR1 corresponds to MGHDK and CDR2 to SYGVNS. From cysteine to phenylalanine, the CDR3 is 15 amino acids long. The read is trimmed to its CDR3 DNA, 45 bases read in frame from base 1. Germline trimming: 8 bases from V, 2 bases from J; junction bases outside gene matches: 8. The sample's treatment or condition label is to be understood as: allogeneic hematopoietic cell transplantation with graft depleted of TCRalphabeta T cells and CD19 B cells. TCRalphabeta/CD19-depleted allogeneic hematopoietic cell grafts were given to the transplant recipients, all of whom were children. The library was made by PCR. TCRdb shows the sequencer as Illumina HiSeq 2500. To normalize quantification of the TCRbeta repertoire, the TCR libraries were built with molecular barcoding that relied on unique molecular identifiers. TCRdb passed the public sequencing reads through fastp at Q25 and MiXCR, retaining productive beta sequences. All rows with the same CDR3 protein become a single entry with the most common DNA and genes. This sample holds hundreds of thousands of distinct CDR3 sequences; roughly a quarter were observed only once. Jointly, the top ten make up about 5% of the sample.

For this clonotype: Its antigen is not yet known. No quality values exist for individual bases; no much larger clone is one base distant.

Results and caveats for the whole study, not just this receptor: Apparently early alphabetaT-cell count recovery about two months after transplant reportedly relied on only several hundred rapidly expanded clones derived from non-depleted graft cells. The frequencies of hyperexpanded clones fell over the following months, and after one year, T-cell counts and TCRbeta diversity were mostly attributed to newly produced T cells. The high TCRbeta diversity at day 60 in some patients was ascribed to recipient T cells and intrathymic progenitors that had survived conditioning.

This sequence uses TRBV25-1 and TRBJ2-3, and TRBD1 aligns with 9 junction nucleotides. This receptor was obtained from a female patient aged 2-10 years who had a stem cell transplant for congenital amegakaryocytic thrombocytopenia, so the T cells may come from the graft donor. The sample in question was PBMCs, mostly from graft donor cells, obtained 360 days after TCRalphabeta/CD19-depleted stem cell transplant. CDR3 region: CASSPQGAFTDTQYF. The DNA sequence is given as TGTGCCAGCTCCCCACAGGGGGCCTTCACAGATACGCAGTATTTT. Full variable domain (CDR3 extended with the reference TRBV25-1 and TRBJ2-3 proteins): EADIYQTPRYLVIGTGKKITLECSQTMGHDKMYWYQQDPGMELHLIHYSYGVNSTEKGDLSSESTVSRIRTEHFPLTLESARPSHTSQYLCASSPQGAFTDTQYFGPGTRLTVL.